The 32 T cell receptor beta chains reported below all come from one sample, sequenced in a study of blood T cell repertoires in COVID-19. Assay used: immunoSEQ multiplex PCR; TCRdb lists only in-frame clones, some missing. This sample has some 140,000 clones, with more than 80% found just once. Material for sequencing was peripheral blood. Receptors originate from a man aged 50 to 59 with acute or convalescent COVID-19.

This chain links TRBV27 with TRBJ2-3, with TRBD2 as a possible D gene (5 bases). From germline, CDR1 is MNHEY and CDR2 SMNVEV (reference sequence). V was pared by 3 bases and J by 6 bases, with 16 bases between. The CDR3 is made up of 15 amino acids. Here the CDR3 reads CASSFENGGWDTQYF. CDR3 nucleotides: TGTGCCAGCAGTTTTGAAAATGGAGGCTGGGATACGCAGTATTTT.

The chain uses TRBV29-1 and TRBJ2-3; 7 nucleotides match TRBD1. Looked up from germline, CDR1 is SQVTM and CDR2 is ANQGSEA. With V trimmed by 8 bases and J by 2 bases, 7 bases remained unmatched. This CDR3 spans 13 amino acids. CDR3 sequence (DNA): TGCAGCCGTACAGGGGCTGACACAGATACGCAGTATTTT. This translates into CSRTGADTDTQYF.

This chain connects TRBV21-1 to TRBJ2-1; the DNA was not compared with TRBD1, the D call given in the table. TRBV21-1 is designated a pseudogene. This CDR3 is built from 17 residues. CDR3 amino acids: CASSKGLAEPPYNEQFF. The DNA for the CDR3 is TGTGCCAGCAGCAAGGGGCTCGCGGAGCCCCCCTACAATGAGCAGTTCTTC.

This sequence joins TRBV6-5 and TRBJ2-5; 8 nucleotides agree with TRBD1. This CDR3 region has 15 residues. Germline V CDR1 and CDR2: MNHEY, SVGAGI. V shed 2 bases and J 3 bases; nucleotides not matched to a gene: 5. The CDR3 DNA sequence: TGTGCCAGCAGTTACGGGGGGACAGGAGAAGAGACCCAGTACTTC. The encoded protein is CASSYGGTGEETQYF.

V gene TRBV5-6 combines with J gene TRBJ1-1; perhaps TRBD1 as D (6 bases). Trimming took 1 base from V and 0 from J, leaving 16 bases between them. Germline-derived CDR1 and CDR2 are SGHDT and YYEEEE. CDR3 length equals 17 residues. In DNA, the CDR3 is TGTGCCAGCAGCTTGTGGGGGGGCCCAAGATTGAACACTGAAGCTTTCTTT. Translation: CASSLWGGPRLNTEAFF.

This chain joins TRBV6-5 and TRBJ1-2; D may be TRBD1 (5 bases). V lost 2 bases and J 3 bases, leaving 10 bases between the germline ends. Germline CDR1 and CDR2: MNHEY and SVGAGI. The CDR3 loop spans 14 amino acids. CDR3 residues: CASSYAGWDYGYTF. The CDR3 DNA reads as TGTGCCAGCAGTTACGCAGGGTGGGACTATGGCTACACCTTC.

This clone has just a few counts. The J gene is TRBJ1-1, the V gene TRBV27; 9 bases match TRBD1. The junction had 8 bases not matched to a gene; V was cut back by 6 bases and J by 0 bases. CDR1 and CDR2 (germline): MNHEY, SMNVEV (reference sequence). The CDR3 covers 16 residues. The CDR3 DNA follows: TGTGCCAGCAGAACCGGGACAGGGCATATGAACACTGAAGCTTTCTTT. As protein: CASRTGTGHMNTEAFF.

The V call is TRBV15, the J call TRBJ2-7, with 8 bases lining up with TRBD1. The germline V gene encodes CDR1 LNHNV and CDR2 YYDKDF (reference sequence). The CDR3 contains 16 residues. Germline trimming cut 0 bases from V and 1 base from J; bases unmatched to any gene: 5. The CDR3 coding sequence is TGTGCCACCAGCAGAGATAGGGGGACAGGTTCCTACGAGCAGTACTTC. Translation: CATSRDRGTGSYEQYF.

This clone showed up just once. The chain links TRBV19 to TRBJ1-2, with D possibly TRBD1 on 5 matching bases. V was cut by 8 bases and J by 7 bases, with 17 bases left in between. The CDR3 runs to 13 residues. The V gene's germline CDR1 is LNHDA and CDR2 SQIVND (reference sequence). The CDR3 reads CASLPGDYGGYTF. The CDR3 DNA follows: TGTGCCAGTTTACCGGGGGATTATGGTGGCTACACCTTC. The variable domain in full, with the rest retrieved from reference TRBV19 and TRBJ1-2, is DGGITQSPKYLFRKEGQNVTLSCEQNLNHDAMYWYRQDPGQGLRLIYYSQIVNDFQKGDIAEGYSVSREKKESFPLTVTSAQKNPTAFYLCASLPGDYGGYTFGSGTRLTVV.

CDR3 sequence: CASSLGGLAAYNEQFF. In DNA, the CDR3 is TGTGCCAGCAGCTTGGGGGGCCTAGCGGCCTACAATGAGCAGTTCTTC. This chain joins TRBV5-6 and TRBJ2-1; 7 bases are a match to TRBD2. The CDR3 extends over 16 amino acids. Germline CDR1 SGHDT, CDR2 YYEEEE. V lost 0 bases and J lost 2; bases outside the gene matches: 5. Together with reference TRBV5-6 and TRBJ2-1, the CDR3 gives the full variable domain: DAGVTQSPTHLIKTRGQQVTLRCSPKSGHDTVSWYQQALGQGPQFIFQYYEEEERQRGNFPDRFSGHQFPNYSSELNVNALLLGDSALYLCASSLGGLAAYNEQFFGPGTRLTVL.

A single count supports this clone. The rearrangement uses TRBV28 and TRBJ2-2; 9 bases line up with TRBD2. The CDR3 loop spans 15 amino acids. Germline V gene data show CDR1 as MDHEN and CDR2 as SYDVKM. The V segment lost 8 bases and the J segment 4 bases; nucleotides outside the gene matches: 8. In nucleotides, the CDR3 is TGTGCCAGCCGGTTGAGCGGGAGGAGCACCGGGGAGCTGTTTTTT. As protein: CASRLSGRSTGELFF.

The chain couples TRBV11-2 to TRBJ1-6, with 7 bases aligning to TRBD1. The length of the CDR3 is 15 residues. V dropped 4 bases and J dropped 12; count of bases not matched to a gene: 12. Germline-derived CDR1 and CDR2 are SGHAT and FQNNGV. CDR3 loop: CASSYHRSTGEPLHF. Written as DNA, the CDR3 is TGTGCCAGCAGCTACCACAGATCAACAGGGGAACCCCTCCACTTT.

The chain is built from TRBV7-9 and TRBJ2-1; no definite D call. V lost 4 bases to trimming and J lost 7 bases, with 17 bases between them. Looked up from germline, CDR1 is SEHNR and CDR2 is FQNEAQ (reference sequence). CDR3 length: 15 residues. The CDR3 region has the DNA TGTGCCAGCAGCTCCCCCGGAGTCTCAAAGAATGAGCAGTTCTTC. Encoded protein: CASSSPGVSKNEQFF.

This clone appeared once. CDR3 nucleotides: TGCGCCAGCAGCTCGCGGACTAGCGGGAGATTATACAATGAGCAGTTCTTC. Its protein product is CASSSRTSGRLYNEQFF. This chain links TRBV4-1 with TRBJ2-1; TRBD2 aligns across 13 bases. This CDR3 is 17 amino acids long. Unmatched junction bases numbered 8, after V lost 5 bases and J lost 4 bases. Germline V lookup: CDR1 MGHRA, CDR2 YSYEKL.

The chain employs TRBV28 and TRBJ1-4; D perhaps matches TRBD1 (5 bases). The CDR3 has 12 amino acids. Germline V gene sequence: CDR1 MDHEN, CDR2 SYDVKM. V was trimmed by 7 bases and J by 8 bases, leaving 11 bases between them. The CDR3 loop is CASKRGPEKLFF. CDR3 nucleotides: TGTGCCAGCAAAAGGGGCCCCGAAAAACTGTTTTTT.

The chain recombines TRBV10-3 with TRBJ2-3, with D perhaps matching TRBD1 (5 bases). The CDR3 spans 13 residues. Germline V lookup: CDR1 ENHRY, CDR2 SYGVKD. Trimming stripped 8 bases from V and 0 bases from J, with 9 bases between. The CDR3 sequence: CAIVGASTDTQYF. The DNA for the CDR3 is TGTGCCATCGTAGGGGCTAGCACAGATACGCAGTATTTT.

The gene calls are TRBV5-4 and TRBJ2-1; possibly TRBD1 for D (7 bases). The germline V gene has CDR1 SGHNT and CDR2 YYREEE (reference sequence). The CDR3 covers 12 residues. Deletions cut 5 bases from V and 9 bases from J, with 12 bases between. The CDR3 here is CASSYRGGEQFF. CDR3 in DNA: TGTGCCAGCAGTTACAGGGGAGGTGAGCAGTTCTTC.

The CDR3 spells CASGTSGRFSPYEQYF. CDR3 coding DNA: TGTGCCAGTGGGACTAGCGGGAGGTTTTCCCCCTACGAGCAGTACTTC. The rearrangement joins TRBV19 to TRBJ2-7; 15 bases are shared with TRBD2. This CDR3 spans 16 amino acids. Per the germline V gene, CDR1 is LNHDA and CDR2 is SQIVND (reference sequence). V dropped 8 bases and J dropped 2; count of bases not matched to a gene: 7.

The CDR3 sequence is CASSLISNTEAFF. The CDR3 DNA follows: TGTGCCAGCAGCTTAATCTCGAACACTGAAGCTTTCTTT. The rearrangement uses TRBV7-3 and TRBJ1-1; D remains ambiguous. V lost 1 base and J 1 base, leaving 4 bases between the germline ends. CDR3 length equals 13 residues. CDR1 is SGHTA and CDR2 is FQGTGA in the germline V gene.

CDR3 nucleotides: TGTGCCAGCAGCCCCGCCGGGACAGTCTATGGCTACACCTTC. This translates into CASSPAGTVYGYTF. The chain recombines TRBV7-9 with TRBJ1-2; TRBD1 agrees at 7 bases. The CDR3 is 14 residues long. The V segment lost 5 bases and the J segment 4 bases; nucleotides outside the gene matches: 7. The germline gives CDR1 SEHNR, CDR2 FQNEAQ (reference sequence).

This clone was seen a single time. The rearrangement links TRBV5-1 to TRBJ1-2; 9 positions match TRBD1. The germline CDR1 and CDR2 sequences are SGHRS and YFSETQ. The CDR3 spans 14 residues. With V trimmed by 4 bases and J by 6 bases, 7 bases remained unmatched. The CDR3 sequence: CASSTTGTGNGYTF. In DNA, the CDR3 is TGCGCCAGCAGCACCACCGGGACAGGGAATGGCTACACCTTC.

This chain links TRBV4-2 with TRBJ1-2, with no clear D. Germline assignment: CDR1 LGHNA and CDR2 YNFKEQ. Trimming removed 4 bases from V and 4 bases from J, with 16 bases in between. The CDR3 loop spans 15 amino acids. This chain's CDR3 is CASSLSSGDSYGYTF. The CDR3 nucleotides read TGTGCCAGCAGCCTAAGTTCCGGAGACTCCTATGGCTACACCTTC.

The V call is TRBV30, the J call TRBJ1-2; D possibly corresponds to TRBD1 (5 bases). Germline V lookup: CDR1 GTSNPN, CDR2 SVGIG (reference sequence). The CDR3 runs to 13 residues. Deletions cut 0 bases from V and 7 bases from J, with 12 bases between. The CDR3 nucleotides read TGTGCCTGGAGTGTAGCGACAGAGGCTGGCTACACCTTC. Translated, it gives CAWSVATEAGYTF.

The chain uses TRBV4-3 and TRBJ1-2; D is possibly TRBD1 (5 bases). Trimming stripped 10 bases from V and 8 bases from J, with 17 bases between. The V gene's germline CDR1 is LGHNA and CDR2 YSLEER. The CDR3 contains 12 residues. CDR3 loop: CATGGGGPGYTF. CDR3 DNA: TGCGCCACCGGGGGGGGAGGACCGGGCTACACCTTC.

CDR3 DNA sequence: TGTGCCACCAGTGATCCAGGGTTGGGCACTGAAGCTTTCTTT. Amino acid sequence: CATSDPGLGTEAFF. The J gene is TRBJ1-1, the V gene TRBV24-1; weak D call: TRBD1 (5 bases). V dropped 3 bases and J dropped 4 bases, with 11 bases sitting between them. CDR3 length equals 14 residues. CDR1 and CDR2 from the germline V gene are KGHDR and SFDVKD.

The CDR3 sequence is CSVPDRSGNTIYF. The CDR3 DNA reads as TGCAGCGTCCCCGACAGGTCGGGAAACACCATATATTTT. The gene calls are TRBV29-1 and TRBJ1-3; the D gene is possibly TRBD1 (6 bases). The germline gives CDR1 SQVTM, CDR2 ANQGSEA. The length of the CDR3 is 13 residues. V gave up 6 bases and J gave up 4 bases, with 13 bases separating them.

V usage is TRBV2 and J usage is TRBJ1-4; no reliable D call. The CDR3 is 12 amino acids. Trimming removed 6 bases from V and 4 bases from J, with 6 bases in between. Germline assignment: CDR1 SNHLY and CDR2 FYNNEI. The CDR3 nucleotides read TGTGCCAGCAGCCCTAGTAATGAAAAACTGTTTTTT. This gives the protein CASSPSNEKLFF.

The rearrangement joins TRBV7-9 to TRBJ1-5; 8 nucleotides match TRBD1. Germline CDR1 and CDR2: SEHNR and FQNEAQ (reference sequence). V shed 3 bases and J 2 bases; nucleotides not matched to a gene: 9. This CDR3 contains 17 residues. The CDR3 DNA reads as TGTGCCAGCAGCTTGGGCCCGGACAGGGCCGGCAATCAGCCCCAGCATTTT. This translates into CASSLGPDRAGNQPQHF.

The V gene is TRBV7-3, the J gene TRBJ2-3; 13 bases align to TRBD2. The CDR3 is 18 residues long. V was clipped by 5 bases and J by 2 bases; unmatched bases: 10. CDR1 is SGHTA, CDR2 FQGTGA, per germline. CDR3 sequence reads: CASSPNRLAGGITDTQYF. CDR3 DNA: TGTGCCAGCAGCCCAAACCGACTAGCGGGGGGTATCACAGATACGCAGTATTTT.

The rearrangement joins TRBV14 to TRBJ2-3; TRBD2 matches 8 bases. The germline V gene has CDR1 SGHDN and CDR2 FVKESK. V shed 1 base and J 9 bases; nucleotides not matched to a gene: 9. The CDR3 sequence is 15 residues long. The chain's CDR3 is CASSQGGGGLGTQYF. The CDR3, as DNA: TGTGCCAGCAGCCAAGGCGGCGGGGGGCTTGGAACGCAGTATTTT.

The chain is built from TRBV6-5 and TRBJ1-5, with TRBD1 identical over 7 bases. The junction had 6 bases not matched to a gene; V was cut back by 7 bases and J by 6 bases. Germline V lookup: CDR1 MNHEY, CDR2 SVGAGI. The CDR3 contains 13 residues. CDR3 coding DNA: TGTGCCAGCACCGGGACAGAAAGTCAGCCCCAGCATTTT. As protein: CASTGTESQPQHF.

The rearrangement uses TRBV6-5 and TRBJ2-1; D may be TRBD2 (6 bases). CDR3 length: 15 residues. Looked up from germline, CDR1 is MNHEY and CDR2 is SVGAGI. Trimming removed 4 bases at V and 2 bases at J, with 12 bases between. The CDR3 DNA sequence: TGTGCCAGCAGTTTCGGCGGGATGGCCTACAATGAGCAGTTCTTC. The encoded protein is CASSFGGMAYNEQFF.